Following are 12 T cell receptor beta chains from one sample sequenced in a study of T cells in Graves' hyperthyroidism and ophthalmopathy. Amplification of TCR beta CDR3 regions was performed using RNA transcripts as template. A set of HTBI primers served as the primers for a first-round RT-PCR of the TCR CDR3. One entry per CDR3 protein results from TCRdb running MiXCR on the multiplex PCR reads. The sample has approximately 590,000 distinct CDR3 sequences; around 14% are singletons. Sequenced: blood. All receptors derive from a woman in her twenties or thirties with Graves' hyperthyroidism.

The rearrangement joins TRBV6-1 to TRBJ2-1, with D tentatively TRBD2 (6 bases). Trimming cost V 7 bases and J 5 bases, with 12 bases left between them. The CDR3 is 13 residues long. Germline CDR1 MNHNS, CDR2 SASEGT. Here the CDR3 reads CASTRLGHNEQFF. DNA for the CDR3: TGTGCCAGCACCCGACTAGGGCACAATGAGCAGTTCTTC.

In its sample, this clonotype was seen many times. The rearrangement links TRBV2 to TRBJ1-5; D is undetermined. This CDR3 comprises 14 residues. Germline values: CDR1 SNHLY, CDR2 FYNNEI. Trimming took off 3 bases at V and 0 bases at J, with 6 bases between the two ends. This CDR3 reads CASSDTSSNQPQHF. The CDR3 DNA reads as TGTGCCAGCAGTGACACCAGTAGCAATCAGCCCCAGCATTTT.

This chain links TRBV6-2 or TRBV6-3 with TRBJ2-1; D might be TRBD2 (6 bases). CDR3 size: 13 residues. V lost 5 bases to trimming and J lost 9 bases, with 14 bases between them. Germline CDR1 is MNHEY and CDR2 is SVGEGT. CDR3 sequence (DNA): TGTGCCAGCAGTATACGACTAGATGGTGAGCAGTTCTTC. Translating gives CASSIRLDGEQFF.

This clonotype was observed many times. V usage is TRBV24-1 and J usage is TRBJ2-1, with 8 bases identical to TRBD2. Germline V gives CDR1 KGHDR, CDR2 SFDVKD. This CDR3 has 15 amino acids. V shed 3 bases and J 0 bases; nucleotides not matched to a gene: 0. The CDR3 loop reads CATSDSGSSYNEQFF. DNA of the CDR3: TGTGCCACCAGTGATAGCGGGAGCTCCTACAATGAGCAGTTCTTC.

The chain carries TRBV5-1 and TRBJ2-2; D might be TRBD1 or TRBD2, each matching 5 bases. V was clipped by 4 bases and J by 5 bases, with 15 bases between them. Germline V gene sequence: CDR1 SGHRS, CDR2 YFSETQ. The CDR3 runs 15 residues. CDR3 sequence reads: CASSLWDGRTGELFF. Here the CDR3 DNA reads TGCGCCAGCAGCCTCTGGGACGGACGAACCGGGGAGCTGTTTTTT.

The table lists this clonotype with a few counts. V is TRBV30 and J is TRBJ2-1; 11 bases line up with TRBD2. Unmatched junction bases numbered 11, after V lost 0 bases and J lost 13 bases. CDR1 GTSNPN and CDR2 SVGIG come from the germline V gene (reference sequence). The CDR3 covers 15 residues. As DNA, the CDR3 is TGTGCCTGGAGTGTGGGACTAGCGGTAAACTCGCACCAGTTCTTC. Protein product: CAWSVGLAVNSHQFF.

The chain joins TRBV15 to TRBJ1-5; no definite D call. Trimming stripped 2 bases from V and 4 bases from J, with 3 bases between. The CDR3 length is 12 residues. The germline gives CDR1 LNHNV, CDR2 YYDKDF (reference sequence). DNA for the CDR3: TGTGCCACCAGCAGAACTAATCAGCCCCAGCATTTT. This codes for CATSRTNQPQHF. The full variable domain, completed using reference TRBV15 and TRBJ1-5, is DAMVIQNPRYQVTQFGKPVTLSCSQTLNHNVMYWYQQKSSQAPKLLFHYYDKDFNNEADTPDNFQSRRPNTSFCFLDIRSPGLGDTAMYLCATSRTNQPQHFGDGTRLSIL.

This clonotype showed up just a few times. CDR3 protein: CATSDAGTNTGELFF. The CDR3 coding sequence is TGTGCCACCAGTGACGCCGGGACTAACACCGGGGAGCTGTTTTTT. The V call is TRBV24-1, the J call TRBJ2-2; D is perhaps TRBD2 (6 bases). The CDR3 is 15 residues long. Germline V gene sequence: CDR1 KGHDR, CDR2 SFDVKD. The ends were cut back, 4 bases at V and 2 bases at J, with 10 bases in the middle.

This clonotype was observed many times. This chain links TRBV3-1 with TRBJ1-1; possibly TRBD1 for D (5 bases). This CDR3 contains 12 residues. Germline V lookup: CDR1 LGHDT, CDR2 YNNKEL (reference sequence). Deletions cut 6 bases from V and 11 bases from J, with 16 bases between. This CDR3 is CASRPVRGEAFF. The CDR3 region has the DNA TGTGCCAGCAGACCGGTCCGGGGGGAGGCTTTCTTT.

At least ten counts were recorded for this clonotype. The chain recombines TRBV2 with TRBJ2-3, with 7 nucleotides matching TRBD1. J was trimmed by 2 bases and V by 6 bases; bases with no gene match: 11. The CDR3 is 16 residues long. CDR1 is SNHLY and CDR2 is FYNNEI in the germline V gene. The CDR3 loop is CASRMGQNYPTDTQYF. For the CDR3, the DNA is TGTGCCAGCAGGATGGGACAGAACTACCCCACAGATACGCAGTATTTT.

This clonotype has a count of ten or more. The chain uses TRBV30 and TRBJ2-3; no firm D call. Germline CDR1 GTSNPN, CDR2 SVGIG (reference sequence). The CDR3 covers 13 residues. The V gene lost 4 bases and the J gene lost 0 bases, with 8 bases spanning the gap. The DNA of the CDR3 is TGTGCCTGGACTCAGTCTAGCACAGATACGCAGTATTTT. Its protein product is CAWTQSSTDTQYF.

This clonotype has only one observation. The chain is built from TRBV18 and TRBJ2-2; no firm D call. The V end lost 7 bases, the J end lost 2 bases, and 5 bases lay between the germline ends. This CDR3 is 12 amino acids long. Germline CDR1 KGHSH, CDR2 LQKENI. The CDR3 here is CASCRNTGELFF. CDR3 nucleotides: TGTGCCAGCTGCAGAAACACCGGGGAGCTGTTTTTT.